The clone carrying this T cell receptor (beta chain) appeared a few times. The antigen remains unidentified. Unique molecular identifiers were used to barcode this TCRbeta library. TCRdb re-called the PCR reads with MiXCR, one entry per CDR3 protein. This sample has around 490,000 distinct CDR3 sequences; roughly 11% occur once, and the top ten carry 14%. This entry comes from a study of T-cell reconstitution after alpha-beta-depleted transplantation in children. Trimming pared 0 bases from V and 5 bases from J, leaving 12 bases between. This CDR3 region has 14 residues. Looked up from germline, CDR1 is SGHRS and CDR2 is YFSETQ. Regarding the study as a whole: Fresh T-cell production supplied most of the T-cell counts and diversity seen one year after transplant. Elevated TCRbeta diversity at day 60 was traced, in some patients, to surviving recipient T cells and thymic progenitors.

The material was PBMCs, mostly from graft donor cells, obtained 180 days after TCRalphabeta/CD19-depleted stem cell transplant. This receptor was obtained from a female patient aged 2-9 years who had a stem cell transplant for aplastic anemia, so the T cells may come from the graft donor. The chain uses TRBV5-1 and TRBJ2-7, with D tentatively TRBD1 or TRBD2 (6 bases each). The CDR3 DNA reads TGCGCCAGCAGCTTGGCGGCAGGGGAGGACGAGCAGTACTTC. Its translation: CASSLAAGEDEQYF. Full variable domain (outside the CDR3, taken from reference TRBV5-1 and TRBJ2-7): KAGVTQTPRYLIKTRGQQVTLSCSPISGHRSVSWYQQTPGQGLQFLFEYFSETQRNKGNFPGRFSGRQFSNSRSEMNVSTLELGDSALYLCASSLAAGEDEQYFGPGTRLTVT.